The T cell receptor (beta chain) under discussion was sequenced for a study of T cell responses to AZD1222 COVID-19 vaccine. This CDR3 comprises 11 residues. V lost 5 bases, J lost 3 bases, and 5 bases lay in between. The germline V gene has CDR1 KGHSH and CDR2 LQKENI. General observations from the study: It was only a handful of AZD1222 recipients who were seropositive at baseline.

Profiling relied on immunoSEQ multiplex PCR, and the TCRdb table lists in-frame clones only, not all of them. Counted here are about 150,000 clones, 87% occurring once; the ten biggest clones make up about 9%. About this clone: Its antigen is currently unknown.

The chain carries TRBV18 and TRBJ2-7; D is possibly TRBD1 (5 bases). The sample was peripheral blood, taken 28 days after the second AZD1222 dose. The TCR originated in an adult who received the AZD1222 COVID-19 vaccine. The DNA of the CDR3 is TGTGCCAGCTCAGACAGCTACGAGCAGTACTTC. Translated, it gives CASSDSYEQYF. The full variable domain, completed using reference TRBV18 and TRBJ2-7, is NAGVMQNPRHLVRRRGQEARLRCSPMKGHSHVYWYRQLPEEGLKFMVYLQKENIIDESGMPKERFSAEFPKEGPSILRIQQVVRGDSAAYFCASSDSYEQYFGPGTRLTVT.